These 25 T cell receptor beta chains were all obtained from the same sample, sequenced in a study of T cell changes during pregnancy in multiple sclerosis. Clones were read by immunoSEQ multiplex PCR, and TCRdb kept only the in-frame ones, dropping some. Among around 56,000 clones listed, approximately 94% were seen once. Material: CD8+ T cells from peripheral blood mononuclear cells, obtained after pregnancy. The receptors were sampled from a female donor with multiple sclerosis, enrolled in a pregnancy study.

This clone was detected once. The J gene is TRBJ2-1, the V gene TRBV9, with unresolved D. Trimming shortened V by 4 bases and J by 0 bases, and 14 bases separated the two germline ends. CDR1 is SGDLS, CDR2 YYNGEE, per germline. The CDR3 runs 16 residues. CDR3 DNA sequence: TGTGCCAGCAGCATAAAGGCTAGTCTCTCCTACAATGAGCAGTTCTTC. Translation gives CASSIKASLSYNEQFF.

The chain employs TRBV30 and TRBJ2-7; 8 positions match TRBD2. This CDR3 is built from 13 residues. Trimming cost V 8 bases and J 3 bases; bases outside gene matches: 9. Germline V lookup: CDR1 GTSNPN, CDR2 SVGIG (reference sequence). CDR3 coding DNA: TGTGCCAGAGATGAGCGGGAGAGCTACGAGCAGTACTTC. It is translated as CARDERESYEQYF.

V and J are TRBV30 and TRBJ2-3, with unresolved D. Germline V gives CDR1 GTSNPN, CDR2 SVGIG (reference sequence). The CDR3 covers 12 residues. V lost 8 bases, J lost 4 bases, and 13 bases lay in between. This CDR3 is CAHGVGSDTQYF. As DNA, the CDR3 is TGTGCCCATGGAGTGGGTTCAGATACGCAGTATTTT.

The chain carries TRBV2 and TRBJ2-2, with 8 bases matching TRBD2. CDR1 is SNHLY, CDR2 FYNNEI, per germline. This CDR3 spans 14 amino acids. V trimming: 2 bases; J trimming: 6 bases; junction bases outside the gene matches: 2. CDR3 bases: TGTGCCAGCAGTGAACCCGGGAGGGCCGGGGAGCTGTTTTTT. Residues: CASSEPGRAGELFF.

The chain joins TRBV15 to TRBJ1-2; no definite D call. V lost 6 bases and J lost 5, with 16 bases in between. This CDR3 is built from 14 residues. Looked up from germline, CDR1 is LNHNV and CDR2 is YYDKDF (reference sequence). The CDR3 DNA is TGTGCCACCAGTGGCGGGGAAAGAAAATATGGCTACACCTTC. Amino acids: CATSGGERKYGYTF. Looking up the rest from reference TRBV15 and TRBJ1-2 gives the full variable domain: DAMVIQNPRYQVTQFGKPVTLSCSQTLNHNVMYWYQQKSSQAPKLLFHYYDKDFNNEADTPDNFQSRRPNTSFCFLDIRSPGLGDTAMYLCATSGGERKYGYTFGSGTRLTVV.

This clone was detected only once. The V and J genes are TRBV19 and TRBJ2-1; a possible D gene is TRBD1 (5 bases). With 3 bases removed from V and 3 bases from J, the gap between germline ends came to 9 bases. The CDR3 is made up of 14 amino acids. The V gene's germline CDR1 is LNHDA and CDR2 SQIVND (reference sequence). CDR3 sequence reads: CASSIYQGYNEQFF. DNA of the CDR3: TGTGCCAGTAGTATTTACCAGGGCTACAATGAGCAGTTCTTC.

The CDR3 region is CASSVAVQGAHNEQFF. The CDR3, as DNA: TGTGCCAGCAGCGTTGCAGTACAGGGAGCCCACAATGAGCAGTTCTTC. The V call is TRBV9, the J call TRBJ2-1; a possible D gene is TRBD1 (6 bases). Germline V CDR1 and CDR2: SGDLS, YYNGEE. V lost 2 bases and J 5 bases, leaving 17 bases between the germline ends. The CDR3 loop spans 16 amino acids.

The chain couples TRBV21-1 to TRBJ2-7; TRBD2, the table's D call, was not compared with the DNA. TRBV21-1 is marked as a pseudogene. The CDR3 sequence is 17 residues long. CDR3 in amino acids: CASSKSLRGKRAYEQYF. The CDR3 DNA follows: TGTGCCAGCAGCAAGTCCCTCCGCGGGAAAAGGGCCTACGAGCAGTACTTC.

The chain employs TRBV6-1 and TRBJ1-5; 12 nucleotides agree with TRBD1. CDR1 and CDR2 from the germline V gene are MNHNS and SASEGT. J was trimmed by 6 bases and V by 4 bases; bases with no gene match: 4. CDR3 length equals 15 residues. The CDR3 sequence: CASSVGTGGGQPQHF. In nucleotides, the CDR3 is TGTGCCAGCAGTGTTGGGACAGGGGGCGGTCAGCCCCAGCATTTT.

The chain uses TRBV28 and TRBJ1-1, with D possibly being TRBD1 (5 bases). With 5 bases removed from V and 5 bases from J, the gap between germline ends came to 9 bases. Looked up from germline, CDR1 is MDHEN and CDR2 is SYDVKM. The CDR3 totals 12 residues. For the CDR3, the DNA is TGTGCCAGCAGTCCAGGGAGGACTGAAGCTTTCTTT. It encodes CASSPGRTEAFF.

The J gene is TRBJ2-7, the V gene TRBV4-1, with D possibly being TRBD2 (6 bases). The CDR3 sequence is 13 residues long. CDR1 and CDR2 (germline): MGHRA, YSYEKL. V was shortened by 6 bases and J by 6 bases, with 15 bases between the two germline ends. The CDR3 region has the DNA TGCGCCAGCAGGGCCCCTGAGGGAGGCGAGCAGTACTTC. Translating gives CASRAPEGGEQYF.

Here the CDR3 DNA reads TGCAGTGCTAGACGAGGGGGTGAGCAGTACTTC. Amino acids: CSARRGGEQYF. This chain uses TRBV20-1 with TRBJ2-7, with D possibly being TRBD1 (6 bases). Germline assignment: CDR1 DFQATT and CDR2 SNEGSKA (reference sequence). This CDR3 has 11 amino acids. The V and J ends lost 2 bases and 7 bases respectively, with 9 bases between them.

This clone was recorded only once. This chain joins TRBV5-1 and TRBJ2-7; a weak D match, TRBD1 (7 bases). The CDR3 has 16 residues. CDR1 and CDR2 (germline): SGHRS, YFSETQ. The V gene lost 4 bases and the J gene lost 0 bases, with 17 bases spanning the gap. CDR3 sequence reads: CASSPRGDRYSYEQYF. The CDR3 DNA is TGCGCCAGCAGCCCGAGGGGGGACAGATACTCCTACGAGCAGTACTTC.

The chain uses TRBV6-1 and TRBJ2-7; 7 bases match TRBD2. CDR1 is MNHNS and CDR2 is SASEGT in the germline V gene. J gave up 4 bases and V 2 bases, and 11 bases lay outside the gene matches. This CDR3 region has 16 residues. DNA for the CDR3: TGTGCCAGCAGTGAATCCCCCTCCGGGGAGGGGTACGAGCAGTACTTC. Translating gives CASSESPSGEGYEQYF.

The rearrangement joins TRBV5-1 to TRBJ2-1; 9 nucleotides align to TRBD2. V shed 7 bases and J 7 bases; nucleotides not matched to a gene: 15. CDR1 SGHRS and CDR2 YFSETQ come from the germline V gene. This CDR3 is built from 16 residues. The CDR3 bases are TGCGCCAGCCGAGCGGCGGGAGGGCCACTTCATAATGAGCAGTTCTTC. Its translation: CASRAAGGPLHNEQFF.

This rearrangement joins TRBV28 to TRBJ2-1; 13 nucleotides line up with TRBD2. The CDR3 is made up of 17 amino acids. Losses at the gene ends were 3 bases for V and 7 bases for J; bases not matched to a gene: 9. The germline V gene encodes CDR1 MDHEN and CDR2 SYDVKM. CDR3 protein: CASSLPLLAGGGNEQFF. CDR3 in DNA: TGTGCCAGCAGTTTGCCCCTACTAGCGGGAGGGGGAAATGAGCAGTTCTTC.

J is TRBJ1-1 and V is TRBV19; D is possibly TRBD1 (5 bases). Between the trimmed V and J ends, which lost 7 bases and 6 bases, there was a span of 15 bases. The V gene's germline CDR1 is LNHDA and CDR2 SQIVND (reference sequence). The length of the CDR3 is 13 residues. The DNA for the CDR3 is TGTGCCAGTACCCAGGGTACGTTGGCTGAAGCTTTCTTT. Protein sequence: CASTQGTLAEAFF.

The chain employs TRBV30 and TRBJ2-2, with 11 bases that match TRBD1. This CDR3 region has 14 residues. The J segment lost 7 bases and the V segment lost 6 bases, leaving 7 bases of the junction unmatched. Germline V gene lookup returns CDR1 GTSNPN and CDR2 SVGIG (reference sequence). The CDR3 region has the DNA TGTGCCTGTCCGGGACAGGGGGAGATCGGGGAGCTGTTTTTT. Protein product: CACPGQGEIGELFF.

The chain links TRBV19 to TRBJ2-1; 9 bases match TRBD2. The germline gives CDR1 LNHDA, CDR2 SQIVND (reference sequence). This CDR3 is 15 amino acids long. V dropped 6 bases and J dropped 0; count of bases not matched to a gene: 3. CDR3 in DNA: TGTGCCAGTAGGACTAGCGGCAGCTCCTACAATGAGCAGTTCTTC. It specifies CASRTSGSSYNEQFF.

The chain employs TRBV19 and TRBJ1-1; 10 bases are shared with TRBD1. Germline CDR1 reads LNHDA; CDR2 reads SQIVND (reference sequence). This CDR3 region has 15 residues. V dropped 6 bases and J dropped 5; count of bases not matched to a gene: 9. The CDR3 sequence is CASRRLRDRGTEAFF. CDR3 DNA sequence: TGTGCCAGTAGGCGCCTCCGGGACAGGGGAACTGAAGCTTTCTTT.

This clone was recorded once. The chain joins TRBV30 to TRBJ2-1; 8 bases are shared with TRBD2. CDR1 is GTSNPN, CDR2 SVGIG, per germline (reference sequence). The CDR3 spans 14 residues. Trimming took 0 bases from V and 7 from J; bases not matched to a gene: 5. CDR3 DNA: TGTGCCTGGAGTGTACCGGGAGGGAAGAATGAGCAGTTCTTC. Protein product: CAWSVPGGKNEQFF.

With respect to this clone: This sample includes further DNA sequences coding for the same CDR3. The V gene is TRBV4-2, the J gene TRBJ2-7; TRBD2 agrees at 10 bases. The CDR3 has 15 amino acids. CDR1 LGHNA and CDR2 YNFKEQ come from the germline V gene. Germline trimming cut 1 base from V and 2 bases from J; bases unmatched to any gene: 2. CDR3 protein: CASSQGTSGTYEQYF. The CDR3 coding sequence is TGTGCCAGCAGCCAAGGGACTAGCGGAACCTACGAGCAGTACTTC.

The gene calls are TRBV29-1 and TRBJ1-1; D call uncertain. The CDR3 consists of 11 residues. Germline assignment: CDR1 SQVTM and CDR2 ANQGSEA. Trimming left V 5 bases short and J 2 bases short, with 6 bases between. The CDR3 protein is CSVQRNTEAFF. Here the CDR3 DNA reads TGCAGCGTTCAGCGAAACACTGAAGCTTTCTTT.

This chain connects TRBV27 to TRBJ1-5; D possibly corresponds to TRBD1 (5 bases). Germline-derived CDR1 and CDR2 are MNHEY and SMNVEV (reference sequence). The CDR3 spans 13 residues. Trimming removed 3 bases at V and 2 bases at J, with 5 bases between. Here the CDR3 DNA reads TGTGCCAGCAGTTTCAGGGGCAATCAGCCCCAGCATTTT. This codes for CASSFRGNQPQHF.

The chain recombines TRBV27 with TRBJ2-5; D might be TRBD1 (6 bases). The germline V gene encodes CDR1 MNHEY and CDR2 SMNVEV (reference sequence). V lost 2 bases, J lost 2 bases, and 9 bases lay in between. The length of the CDR3 is 14 residues. DNA of the CDR3: TGTGCCAGCAGTTTAGGGGGCCGGCAAGAGACCCAGTACTTC. Encoded protein: CASSLGGRQETQYF.